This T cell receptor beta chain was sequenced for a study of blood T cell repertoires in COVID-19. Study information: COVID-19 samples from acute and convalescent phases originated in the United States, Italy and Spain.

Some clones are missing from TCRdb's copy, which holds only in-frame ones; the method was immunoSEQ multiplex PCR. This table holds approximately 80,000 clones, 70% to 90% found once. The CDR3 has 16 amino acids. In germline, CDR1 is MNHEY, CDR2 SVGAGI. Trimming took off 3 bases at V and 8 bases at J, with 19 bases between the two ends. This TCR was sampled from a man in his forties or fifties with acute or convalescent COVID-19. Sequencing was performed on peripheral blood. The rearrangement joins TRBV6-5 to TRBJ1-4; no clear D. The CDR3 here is CASSYSPRGRKEKLFF. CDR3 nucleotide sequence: TGTGCCAGCAGTTATTCCCCCCGGGGAAGGAAGGAAAAACTGTTTTTT.